Shown below are 5 T cell receptor beta chains from a single sample sequenced in a study of blood T cell repertoires in COVID-19. Using immunoSEQ multiplex PCR, the repertoire was profiled, and TCRdb retains in-frame clones only, with some absent. Of about 160,000 clones listed, roughly 90% are singletons. Sequencing was carried out using PBMCs or T cells enriched from blood (not recorded which). Receptors were obtained from a woman between 45 and 60 years old who had recovered from COVID-19.

The chain employs TRBV6-1 and TRBJ2-5; 12 bases match TRBD2. Germline values: CDR1 MNHNS, CDR2 SASEGT. V shed 3 bases, J shed 5 bases, and the junction held 7 bases outside the gene matches. The CDR3 totals 16 residues. The CDR3 region has the DNA TGTGCCAGCAGTGACGGTACTAGCGGGGGGTGGGAGACCCAGTACTTC. It translates to CASSDGTSGGWETQYF.

The CDR3 sequence is CASSQGDNLEAFF. CDR3 coding DNA: TGTGCCAGCTCACAAGGGGACAACCTTGAAGCTTTCTTT. The chain carries TRBV18 and TRBJ1-1, with a possible D match to TRBD1 (6 bases). This CDR3 is built from 13 residues. V dropped 4 bases and J dropped 7 bases, with 13 bases sitting between them. Germline assignment: CDR1 KGHSH and CDR2 LQKENI.

The chain uses TRBV25-1 and TRBJ2-7; possible D gene TRBD1, 5 bases. V was pared by 7 bases and J by 0 bases, with 10 bases between. The CDR3 contains 13 residues. From germline, CDR1 is MGHDK and CDR2 SYGVNS. Here the CDR3 reads CASTIGASYEQYF. CDR3 DNA sequence: TGTGCCAGCACTATAGGGGCCTCCTACGAGCAGTACTTC.

V gene TRBV5-1 combines with J gene TRBJ1-2; no clear D gene. The V gene lost 4 bases and the J gene lost 4 bases, with 11 bases spanning the gap. CDR1 and CDR2 (germline): SGHRS, YFSETQ. The CDR3 contains 13 residues. Here the CDR3 DNA reads TGCGCCAGCAGCACGACTGCCCTCTATGGCTACACCTTC. Its protein is CASSTTALYGYTF.

The chain joins TRBV30 to TRBJ2-5; possible D gene TRBD1, 6 bases. CDR1 GTSNPN and CDR2 SVGIG come from the germline V gene (reference sequence). Trimming left V 4 bases short and J 5 bases short, with 17 bases between. The CDR3 sequence is 14 residues long. CDR3: CAWTTGPETETQYF. The CDR3 region has the DNA TGTGCCTGGACCACAGGGCCCGAAACGGAGACCCAGTACTTC. The entire variable domain, with the rest obtained from reference TRBV30 and TRBJ2-5, is as follows: SQTIHQWPATLVQPVGSPLSLECTVEGTSNPNLYWYRQAAGRGLQLLFYSVGIGQISSEVPQNLSASRPQDRQFILSSKKLLLSDSGFYLCAWTTGPETETQYFGPGTRLLVL.